Listed below are T cell receptor beta chains from one sample, sequenced in a study of cytomegalovirus exposure and HLA in healthy donors. Clones were read by immunoSEQ multiplex PCR, and TCRdb kept only the in-frame ones, dropping some. The profile shows about 150,000 clones, 70% to 80% of them singletons. Sequenced sample: PBMCs. The source is a human donor in good health. Both conserved end residues are part of each CDR3. The listing skips clone size in some rows; elsewhere it reads once, few, many or a size class.

clone_size: NA; j_call: TRBJ1-1; v_call: TRBV9; cdr3_length: 14; cdr3_aa: CASSAPQGPTEAFF
clone_size: once; j_call: TRBJ2-3; v_call: TRBV5-1; cdr3_length: 15; cdr3_aa: CASSLQGPPTDTQYF
clone_size: once; j_call: TRBJ1-1; v_call: TRBV15; cdr3_length: 15; cdr3_aa: CATSSNRGPWTEAFF
clone_size: NA; j_call: TRBJ1-1; v_call: TRBV11-2; cdr3_length: 13; cdr3_aa: CASSLGFSTEAFF
clone_size: NA; j_call: TRBJ2-1; v_call: TRBV5-4; cdr3_length: 15; cdr3_aa: CASSVRGGRDNEQFF
clone_size: NA; j_call: TRBJ1-1; v_call: TRBV27; cdr3_length: 13; cdr3_aa: CASSLGTNTEAFF
clone_size: NA; j_call: TRBJ2-7; v_call: TRBV27; cdr3_length: 14; cdr3_aa: CASSSVTDSYEQYF
clone_size: NA; j_call: TRBJ1-6; v_call: TRBV30; cdr3_length: 15; cdr3_aa: CAWSFTGGYNSPLHF
clone_size: NA; j_call: TRBJ1-2; v_call: TRBV6-5; cdr3_length: 15; cdr3_aa: CASSRTGFARSGYTF
clone_size: NA; j_call: TRBJ2-2; v_call: TRBV6-4; cdr3_length: 15; cdr3_aa: CASRSEGAGTGELFF
clone_size: NA; j_call: TRBJ1-5; v_call: TRBV19; cdr3_length: 15; cdr3_aa: CASSSRGLPNQPQHF
clone_size: once; j_call: TRBJ2-3; v_call: TRBV19; cdr3_length: 14; cdr3_aa: CASSIGGGTDTQYF
clone_size: NA; j_call: TRBJ1-1; v_call: TRBV5-6; cdr3_length: 15; cdr3_aa: CASSGAVSQNTEAFF
clone_size: NA; j_call: TRBJ2-7; v_call: TRBV7-2; cdr3_length: 14; cdr3_aa: CASSMDRASLEQYF
clone_size: NA; j_call: TRBJ2-7; v_call: TRBV6-5; cdr3_length: 12; cdr3_aa: CASNSRGGEQYF
clone_size: NA; j_call: TRBJ2-3; v_call: TRBV7-9; cdr3_length: 16; cdr3_aa: CASSPRTGRDTDTQYF
clone_size: NA; j_call: TRBJ1-1; v_call: TRBV9; cdr3_length: 15; cdr3_aa: CASSVYSQGAAEAFF
clone_size: NA; j_call: TRBJ1-1; v_call: TRBV19; cdr3_length: 13; cdr3_aa: CASHTGGRTEAFF
clone_size: NA; j_call: TRBJ1-2; v_call: TRBV18; cdr3_length: 18; cdr3_aa: CASSPLTAGAGVLYGYTF
clone_size: NA; j_call: TRBJ1-2; v_call: TRBV27; cdr3_length: 14; cdr3_aa: CASSFRAGSGGYTF
clone_size: NA; j_call: TRBJ2-1; v_call: TRBV20-1; cdr3_length: 11; cdr3_aa: CSARSGRWCFF
clone_size: NA; j_call: TRBJ2-3; v_call: TRBV20-1; cdr3_length: 10; cdr3_aa: CSAFRDTQYF
clone_size: NA; j_call: TRBJ2-7; v_call: TRBV7-8; cdr3_length: 14; cdr3_aa: CASSLFGTAYEQYF
clone_size: NA; j_call: TRBJ2-1; v_call: TRBV5-1; cdr3_length: 14; cdr3_aa: CASRPAGGYNEQFF
clone_size: NA; j_call: TRBJ2-3; v_call: TRBV28; cdr3_length: 15; cdr3_aa: CASSLRDPRTDTQYF
clone_size: NA; j_call: TRBJ2-1; v_call: TRBV14; cdr3_length: 15; cdr3_aa: CASSQDLTSVIEQFF
clone_size: few; j_call: TRBJ1-5; v_call: TRBV27; cdr3_length: 12; cdr3_aa: CASSFTGQPQHF
clone_size: once; j_call: TRBJ2-3; v_call: TRBV10-1; cdr3_length: 15; cdr3_aa: CASSDRTGGSDTQYF
clone_size: NA; j_call: TRBJ2-3; v_call: TRBV18; cdr3_length: 16; cdr3_aa: CASSPQTVPSTDTQYF
clone_size: NA; j_call: TRBJ1-1; v_call: TRBV2; cdr3_length: 13; cdr3_aa: CASQRGQNTEAFF
clone_size: NA; j_call: TRBJ1-5; v_call: TRBV2; cdr3_length: 18; cdr3_aa: CASTRQAFGISSNQPQHF
clone_size: NA; j_call: TRBJ1-1; v_call: TRBV7-9; cdr3_length: 13; cdr3_aa: CASSFGVGAQSFF
clone_size: NA; j_call: TRBJ1-6; v_call: TRBV6-5; cdr3_length: 14; cdr3_aa: CASSYRGRDSPLHF
clone_size: NA; j_call: TRBJ2-7; v_call: TRBV14; cdr3_length: 13; cdr3_aa: CASSQDLSLEQYF
clone_size: few; j_call: TRBJ2-3; v_call: TRBV10-3; cdr3_length: 15; cdr3_aa: CAISESTTGGYTQYF
clone_size: once; j_call: TRBJ1-2; v_call: TRBV2; cdr3_length: 13; cdr3_aa: CASSEDRFYGYTF
clone_size: NA; j_call: TRBJ1-1; v_call: TRBV6-4; cdr3_length: 16; cdr3_aa: CASRDLGQGKYTEAFF
clone_size: once; j_call: TRBJ1-4; v_call: TRBV5-4; cdr3_length: 15; cdr3_aa: CASSETGHGNEKLFF
clone_size: NA; j_call: TRBJ1-2; v_call: TRBV5-6; cdr3_length: 15; cdr3_aa: CASSLVRGQEDGYTF
clone_size: NA; j_call: TRBJ2-4; v_call: TRBV7-9; cdr3_length: 13; cdr3_aa: CASSLSGGNIQYF
clone_size: NA; j_call: TRBJ1-6; v_call: TRBV30; cdr3_length: 13; cdr3_aa: CAWIRPTETPLHF
clone_size: NA; j_call: TRBJ1-3; v_call: TRBV10-3; cdr3_length: 15; cdr3_aa: CAISESRQGGNTIYF
clone_size: NA; j_call: TRBJ1-3; v_call: TRBV6-4; cdr3_length: 16; cdr3_aa: CASSVEDRGNGNTIYF
clone_size: few; j_call: TRBJ1-2; v_call: TRBV5-6; cdr3_length: 17; cdr3_aa: CASSLVGDRAFYYGYTF
clone_size: once; j_call: TRBJ2-2; v_call: TRBV30; cdr3_length: 13; cdr3_aa: CAWSGIGGGELFF
clone_size: NA; j_call: TRBJ1-4; v_call: TRBV5-1; cdr3_length: 14; cdr3_aa: CASSVGQGGEKLFF
clone_size: once; j_call: TRBJ1-5; v_call: TRBV7-2; cdr3_length: 18; cdr3_aa: CASSFTGGGSYSNQPQHF
clone_size: NA; j_call: TRBJ1-4; v_call: TRBV4-1; cdr3_length: 17; cdr3_aa: CASSQIVTGGTNEKLFF